The T cell receptor beta chain described here comes from a study of post-analysis software for immune sequencing data. Each TCR beta cDNA library carried unique molecular identifiers. MiXCR, applied by TCRdb to the PCR reads, yields one record per CDR3 protein. The sample comprises 180,000 or so distinct CDR3 sequences, over 25% of which are singletons, and 3% to 3.5% rests with the top ten. This clonotype was recorded once. The antigen is not known. The CDR3 has 12 amino acids. With 6 bases removed from V and 5 bases from J, the gap between germline ends came to 10 bases. Study-level points and caveats: The study found TRBV5-6, TRBV5-1 and TRBV20-1 among roughly 5 TRBV segments more frequent in patients than controls.

This TCR derives from a girl aged 2 to 17 with multiple sclerosis. V is TRBV12-3 or TRBV12-4 and J is TRBJ2-5; TRBD1 might be the D (6 bases). The source material was blood. The CDR3, as DNA: TGTGCCAGCAGCGGACAGCCTGAGACCCAGTACTTC. Translation gives CASSGQPETQYF.